The clone carrying this TCR beta chain has just a few counts. Repertoires were generated with immunoSEQ multiplex PCR, while TCRdb's copy carries only in-frame clones and drops some. The sample holds 40,000 to 45,000 clones, approximately 73% seen once. This sample is drawn from a study of blood T cell repertoires in COVID-19. The ends were cut back, 2 bases at V and 3 bases at J, with 5 bases in the middle. The CDR3 is 13 amino acids. Germline loops: CDR1 WNHNN, CDR2 SYGVQD (reference sequence). Sequenced sample: peripheral blood. This clonotype originated in a man older than 75 with acute or convalescent COVID-19. V is TRBV10-1 and J is TRBJ1-5, with D uncertain. As DNA, the CDR3 is TGCGCCAGCAGTGAGAACTCCAATCAGCCCCAGCATTTT. Encoded protein: CASSENSNQPQHF.